This T cell receptor beta chain was found in a study of beta chain features in type 1 diabetes. The overall study: Comparable age, gender and cell yields were observed in patients relative to healthy donors. Findings and limits, study-wide: Any HLA effect on TCRB rearrangement was left unresolved by small sub-analyses. Type 1 diabetes patients had moderately but significantly shorter TCRB CDR3s in all four CD4+ subsets.

Note on this clone: Its target is not known.

The V end was cut by 6 bases, the J end by 5 bases, with 5 bases between. The CDR3 spans 11 residues. Germline CDR1 and CDR2: MDHEN and SYDVKM. Of the isolated RNA, all was reverse transcribed, and so the sequenced material was expressed TCRB transcripts. Using immunoSEQ multiplex PCR, the repertoire was profiled, and TCRdb retains in-frame clones only, with some absent. The sample includes about 340,000 clones, over 7% of them seen just once. This sequence originates from a man under 40 with type 1 diabetes. The rearrangement joins TRBV28 to TRBJ1-5; unclear D gene. Source material: central memory CD4+ T cells from blood. The CDR3 reads CASRKYQPQHF. DNA of the CDR3: TGTGCCAGCAGGAAATATCAGCCCCAGCATTTT. Variable domain in full (rest from reference TRBV28 and TRBJ1-5): DVKVTQSSRYLVKRTGEKVFLECVQDMDHENMFWYRQDPGLGLRLIYFSYDVKMKEKGDIPEGYSVSREKKERFSLILESASTNQTSMYLCASRKYQPQHFGDGTRLSIL.